This T cell receptor beta chain originates from a study of vaccination effects on CD4 cells after COVID-19. Findings and limits, study-wide: Cross-reaction with common cold coronaviruses was seen in only 1 of 255 vaccine-induced clones from healthy vaccinees. In the study, convalescent patients were few, and early post-infection timepoints were absent.

Germline CDR1 reads SGHNT; CDR2 reads YYREEE (reference sequence). The CDR3 is made up of 15 amino acids. Between the trimmed V and J ends, which lost 1 base and 3 bases, there was a span of 14 bases. Viral peptide pool expansion of antigen-specific CD4+ T cells preceded sequencing in the ViraFEST assay. Following 10 days of culture, CD4+ T cells were isolated. No vaccinee had earlier SARS-CoV-2 infection, and nucleocapsid antibodies were negative. On both days 3 and 7, half of the culture medium was replaced with IL-2 medium. This clone was recorded once. Its antigen is undetermined. The method was immunoSEQ multiplex PCR; TCRdb's version includes in-frame clones alone and lacks a portion of them. The table has 27,000 or so clones, 72% seen once.

The material sequenced was CD4+ T cells from PBMCs cultured with SARS-CoV-2 spike peptides, taken before COVID-19 vaccination. This rearrangement joins TRBV5-4 to TRBJ2-7, with unresolved D. This clonotype was sampled from a human donor who received a COVID-19 vaccine. CDR3 sequence reads: CASSLLAQSFYEQYF. CDR3 nucleotide sequence: TGTGCCAGCAGCTTGTTAGCCCAGTCTTTCTACGAGCAGTACTTC.